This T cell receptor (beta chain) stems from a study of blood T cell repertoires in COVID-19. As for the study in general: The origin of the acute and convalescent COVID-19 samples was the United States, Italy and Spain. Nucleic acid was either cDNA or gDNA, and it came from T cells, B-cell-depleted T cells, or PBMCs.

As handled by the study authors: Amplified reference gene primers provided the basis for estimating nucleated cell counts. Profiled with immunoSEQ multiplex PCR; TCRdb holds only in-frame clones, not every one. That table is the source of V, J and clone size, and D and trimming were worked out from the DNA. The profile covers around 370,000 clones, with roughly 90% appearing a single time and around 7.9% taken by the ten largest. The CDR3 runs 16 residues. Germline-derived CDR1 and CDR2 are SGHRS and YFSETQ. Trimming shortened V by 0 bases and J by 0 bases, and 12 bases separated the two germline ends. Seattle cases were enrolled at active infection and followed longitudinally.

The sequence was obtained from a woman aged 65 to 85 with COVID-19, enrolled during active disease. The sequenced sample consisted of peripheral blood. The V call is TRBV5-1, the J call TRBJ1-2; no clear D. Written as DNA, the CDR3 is TGCGCCAGCAGCTTGGCTGTGCAGGCTACTAACTATGGCTACACCTTC. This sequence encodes CASSLAVQATNYGYTF.